These 14 T cell receptor beta chains came from one sample sequenced in a study of blood T cells in healthy people across ages. The authors ran a second PCR of 7 to 11 cycles using a sample-barcoded 5' primer and a J-beta primer mix. TCRdb called the 5' RACE reads again in MiXCR, with one record for every CDR3 protein. The sample lists around 600,000 distinct CDR3 sequences, under 55% occurring once. Material: blood. The receptors come from a man at least 80 years old in good health.

The chain combines TRBV2 with TRBJ2-1; unclear D gene. This CDR3 region has 16 residues. V lost 6 bases and J lost 4, with 19 bases in between. The germline gives CDR1 SNHLY, CDR2 FYNNEI. CDR3 in amino acids: CASSAASPENYNEQFF. The CDR3 nucleotides read TGTGCCAGCAGCGCAGCCAGCCCCGAAAATTACAATGAGCAGTTCTTC.

The chain carries TRBV9 and TRBJ2-3; 8 bases are a match to TRBD2. From germline, CDR1 is SGDLS and CDR2 YYNGEE. V trimming: 1 base; J trimming: 4 bases; junction bases outside the gene matches: 5. This CDR3 contains 15 residues. The CDR3 bases are TGTGCCAGCAGCGTAATCCCCGGGGGGGCAGATACGCAGTATTTT. Residues: CASSVIPGGADTQYF.

In this sample, this clonotype turned up once. CDR3 sequence reads: CASSFQTGTPYEQYF. CDR3 DNA: TGCGCCAGCAGCTTTCAGACAGGGACCCCCTACGAGCAGTACTTC. The rearrangement links TRBV5-1 to TRBJ2-4, with 7 bases lining up with TRBD1. TRBJ2-7 matches the DNA end more closely, so the J call is doubtful. The CDR3 length is 15 residues. In germline, CDR1 is SGHRS, CDR2 YFSETQ.

This clonotype was detected only once. At one of its ends the junction is not consistent with the germline gene, which may arise from a read error. This chain connects TRBV24-1 to TRBJ1-5; D unclear. This CDR3 is 14 amino acids long. Germline-derived CDR1 and CDR2 are KGHDR and SFDVKD. CDR3 sequence: CATSDPGSDQPQHF. The DNA of the CDR3 is TGTGCCACCAGTGATCCGGGTAGCGATCAGCCCCAGCATTTT.

There are a few counts of this clonotype. The chain carries TRBV6-2 or TRBV6-3 and TRBJ2-7, with D perhaps assigned TRBD1 or TRBD2 (5 bases each). CDR3 length: 15 residues. CDR1 MNHEY and CDR2 SVGEGT come from the germline V gene. V was pared by 3 bases and J by 3 bases, with 15 bases between. The DNA of the CDR3 is TGTGCCAGCAGTTATAATCAGGGACCCAACTACGAGCAGTACTTC. It encodes CASSYNQGPNYEQYF.

The sample holds a few counts of this clonotype. The chain has TRBV28 and TRBJ2-7, with 11 bases lining up with TRBD2. The V segment lost 6 bases and the J segment 2 bases; nucleotides outside the gene matches: 6. Per germline, CDR1 MDHEN and CDR2 SYDVKM. The CDR3 is made up of 15 amino acids. The CDR3 loop is CASSRGTSGTYEQYF. In DNA, the CDR3 is TGTGCCAGCAGCCGTGGGACTAGCGGAACCTACGAGCAGTACTTC.

This clonotype was seen only a few times. The chain recombines TRBV25-1 with TRBJ2-7; D unresolved. The CDR3 runs to 13 residues. Germline CDR1 and CDR2: MGHDK and SYGVNS. Trimming cost V 2 bases and J 2 bases, with 7 bases left between them. CDR3 DNA sequence: TGTGCCAGCAGTGAAGCAGGAACCTACGAGCAGTACTTC. Its protein is CASSEAGTYEQYF.

The CDR3 coding sequence is TGTGCCAGCAGCCGAAGGACAGGGCTAAACCAAGAGACCCAGTACTTC. Its protein is CASSRRTGLNQETQYF. The chain has TRBV3-1 and TRBJ2-5, with 8 bases aligning to TRBD1. This CDR3 has 16 residues. Trimming cost V 4 bases and J 0 bases; bases outside gene matches: 7. In germline, CDR1 is LGHDT, CDR2 YNNKEL (reference sequence).

Written as DNA, the CDR3 is TGTGCCAGCAGTTCTCAGGACAGGGGCTACGAGCAGTACTTC. Protein: CASSSQDRGYEQYF. The chain couples TRBV6-2 or TRBV6-3 to TRBJ2-7; 9 bases line up with TRBD1. J was trimmed by 3 bases and V by 4 bases; bases with no gene match: 4. The CDR3 spans 14 residues. From germline, CDR1 is MNHEY and CDR2 SVGEGT.

The CDR3 sequence: CSVGKAGDGEQYF. The CDR3 bases are TGCAGCGTTGGAAAAGCAGGGGACGGCGAGCAGTACTTC. The chain joins TRBV29-1 to TRBJ2-4; D may be TRBD1 (6 bases). The J call could be wrong; TRBJ2-7 is a better fit for the DNA end. Germline values: CDR1 SQVTM, CDR2 ANQGSEA. The CDR3 covers 13 residues.

This clonotype was counted once. V is TRBV7-9 and J is TRBJ2-2; the D is unclear. The CDR3 loop spans 14 amino acids. V dropped 1 base and J dropped 5 bases, with 8 bases sitting between them. Germline CDR1 reads SEHNR; CDR2 reads FQNEAQ (reference sequence). The CDR3 coding sequence is TGTGCCAGCAGCTTAGATGTCAGGACCGGGGAGCTGTTTTTT. Encoded protein: CASSLDVRTGELFF.

V usage is TRBV9 and J usage is TRBJ1-5; 7 bases map to TRBD1. J lost 0 bases, V lost 6 bases, and 6 bases had no gene match. The CDR3 is 15 amino acids. Germline-derived CDR1 and CDR2 are SGDLS and YYNGEE. The CDR3 region has the DNA TGTGCCAGCAACAGGGGTGGTAATAGCAATCAGCCCCAGCATTTT. As protein: CASNRGGNSNQPQHF.

The chain has TRBV5-1 and TRBJ2-5; D might be TRBD2 (5 bases). Trimming took 4 bases from V and 2 from J, leaving 12 bases between them. The CDR3 is made up of 14 amino acids. The germline V gene encodes CDR1 SGHRS and CDR2 YFSETQ. The CDR3 DNA is TGCGCCAGCAGCCGCGGGCTGGGACAAGAGACCCAGTACTTC. Translation: CASSRGLGQETQYF. Full variable domain (outside the CDR3, taken from reference TRBV5-1 and TRBJ2-5): KAGVTQTPRYLIKTRGQQVTLSCSPISGHRSVSWYQQTPGQGLQFLFEYFSETQRNKGNFPGRFSGRQFSNSRSEMNVSTLELGDSALYLCASSRGLGQETQYFGPGTRLLVL.

This clonotype was counted many times. V usage is TRBV6-6 and J usage is TRBJ1-1; 11 bases align to TRBD1. Trimming cost V 6 bases and J 6 bases; bases outside gene matches: 12. CDR1 and CDR2 (germline): MNHNY, SVGAGI (reference sequence). The CDR3 runs 16 residues. The CDR3 sequence: CASSPLMGQGVAEAFF. DNA of the CDR3: TGTGCCAGCAGCCCCCTGATGGGACAGGGGGTCGCTGAAGCTTTCTTT.